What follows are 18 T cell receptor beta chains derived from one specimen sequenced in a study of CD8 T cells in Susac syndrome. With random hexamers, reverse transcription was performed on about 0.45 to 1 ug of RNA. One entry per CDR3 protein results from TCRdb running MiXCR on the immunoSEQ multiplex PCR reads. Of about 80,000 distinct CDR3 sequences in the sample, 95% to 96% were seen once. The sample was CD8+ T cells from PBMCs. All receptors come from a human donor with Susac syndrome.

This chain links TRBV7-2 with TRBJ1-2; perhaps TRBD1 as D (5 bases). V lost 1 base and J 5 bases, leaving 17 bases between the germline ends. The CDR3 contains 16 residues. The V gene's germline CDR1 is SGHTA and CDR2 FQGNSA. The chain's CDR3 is CASSLDRQAVAYGYTF. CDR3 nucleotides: TGTGCCAGCAGCTTAGACAGGCAAGCGGTTGCGTATGGCTACACCTTC.

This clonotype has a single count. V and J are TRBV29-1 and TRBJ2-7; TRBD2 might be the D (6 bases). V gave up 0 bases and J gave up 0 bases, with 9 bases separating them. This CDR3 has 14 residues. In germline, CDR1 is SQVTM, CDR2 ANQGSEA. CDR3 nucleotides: TGCAGCGTTGAAGATCCTAGCGCCTCCTACGAGCAGTACTTC. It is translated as CSVEDPSASYEQYF.

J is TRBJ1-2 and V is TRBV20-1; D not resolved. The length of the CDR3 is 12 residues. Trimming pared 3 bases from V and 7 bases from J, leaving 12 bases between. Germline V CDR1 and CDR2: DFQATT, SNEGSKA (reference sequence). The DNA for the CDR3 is TGCAGTGCTAGGGCCCTCCCCGGTGGCTACACCTTC. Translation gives CSARALPGGYTF.

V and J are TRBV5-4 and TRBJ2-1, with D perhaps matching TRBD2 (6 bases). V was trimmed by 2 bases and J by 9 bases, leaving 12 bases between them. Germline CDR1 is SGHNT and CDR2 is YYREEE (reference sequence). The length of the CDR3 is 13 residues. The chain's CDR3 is CASSFRREGEQFF. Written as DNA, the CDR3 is TGTGCCAGCAGCTTTAGGAGGGAAGGTGAGCAGTTCTTC.

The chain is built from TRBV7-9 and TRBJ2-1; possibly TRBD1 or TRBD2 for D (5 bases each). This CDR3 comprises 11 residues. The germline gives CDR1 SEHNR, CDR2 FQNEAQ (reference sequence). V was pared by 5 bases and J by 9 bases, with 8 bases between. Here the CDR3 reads CASSMGVEQFF. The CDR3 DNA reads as TGTGCCAGCAGCATGGGGGTTGAGCAGTTCTTC.

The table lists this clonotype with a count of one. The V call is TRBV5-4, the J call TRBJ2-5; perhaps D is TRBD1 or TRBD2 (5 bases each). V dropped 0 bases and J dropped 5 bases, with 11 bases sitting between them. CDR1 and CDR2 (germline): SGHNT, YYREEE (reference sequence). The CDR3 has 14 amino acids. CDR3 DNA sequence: TGTGCCAGCAGCTTGGGGGACCTAGGGGAGACCCAGTACTTC. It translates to CASSLGDLGETQYF.

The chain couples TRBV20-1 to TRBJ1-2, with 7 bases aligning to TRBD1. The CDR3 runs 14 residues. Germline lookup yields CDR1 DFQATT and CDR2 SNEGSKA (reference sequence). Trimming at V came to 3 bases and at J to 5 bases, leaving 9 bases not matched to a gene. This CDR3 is CSASFQGVRYGYTF. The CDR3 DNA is TGCAGTGCTAGTTTCCAGGGGGTTAGATATGGCTACACCTTC.

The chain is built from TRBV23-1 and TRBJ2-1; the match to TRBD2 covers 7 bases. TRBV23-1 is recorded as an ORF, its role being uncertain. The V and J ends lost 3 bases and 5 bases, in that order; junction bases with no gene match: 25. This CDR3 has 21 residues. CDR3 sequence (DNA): TGCGCCAGCAGTCAGCCCCCTTTCCTAACACCTAGCGGTGCCCGAGACAATGAGCAGTTCTTC. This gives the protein CASSQPPFLTPSGARDNEQFF.

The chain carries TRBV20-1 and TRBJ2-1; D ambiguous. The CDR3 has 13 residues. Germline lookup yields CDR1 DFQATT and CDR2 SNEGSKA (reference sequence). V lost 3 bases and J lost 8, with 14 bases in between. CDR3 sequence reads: CSARPSQGDEQFF. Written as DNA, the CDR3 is TGCAGTGCTAGGCCCTCTCAAGGCGATGAGCAGTTCTTC.

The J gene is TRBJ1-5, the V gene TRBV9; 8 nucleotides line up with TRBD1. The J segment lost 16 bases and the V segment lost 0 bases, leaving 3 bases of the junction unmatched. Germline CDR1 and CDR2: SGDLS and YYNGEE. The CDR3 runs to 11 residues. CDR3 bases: TGTGCCAGCAGCGTAGGGGACAGGCACCATTTT. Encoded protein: CASSVGDRHHF.

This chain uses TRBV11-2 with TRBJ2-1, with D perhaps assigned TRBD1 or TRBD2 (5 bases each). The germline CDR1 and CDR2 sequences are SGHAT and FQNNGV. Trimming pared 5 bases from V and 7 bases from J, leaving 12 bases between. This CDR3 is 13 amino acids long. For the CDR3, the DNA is TGTGCCAGCAGCGATGGGACGGGTAATGAGCAGTTCTTC. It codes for CASSDGTGNEQFF.

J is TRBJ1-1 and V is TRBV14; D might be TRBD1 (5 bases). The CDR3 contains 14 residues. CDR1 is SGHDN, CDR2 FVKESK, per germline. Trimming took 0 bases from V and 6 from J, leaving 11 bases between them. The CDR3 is CASSQDWGTAEAFF. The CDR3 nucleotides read TGTGCCAGCAGCCAAGATTGGGGGACCGCTGAAGCTTTCTTT.

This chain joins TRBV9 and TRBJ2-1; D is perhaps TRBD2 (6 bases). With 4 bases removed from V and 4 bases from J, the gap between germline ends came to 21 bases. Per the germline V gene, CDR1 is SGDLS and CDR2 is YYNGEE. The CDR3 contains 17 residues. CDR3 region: CASSLTGTPGEYNEQFF. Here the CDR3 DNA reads TGTGCCAGCAGCTTAACCGGGACCCCGGGGGAATACAATGAGCAGTTCTTC.

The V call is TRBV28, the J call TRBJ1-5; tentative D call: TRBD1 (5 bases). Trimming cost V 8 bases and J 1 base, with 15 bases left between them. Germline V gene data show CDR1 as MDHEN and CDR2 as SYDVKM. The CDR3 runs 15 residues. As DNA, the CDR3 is TGTGCCAGCCGACAGCTCTTAGGGAGCAATCAGCCCCAGCATTTT. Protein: CASRQLLGSNQPQHF.

The CDR3 loop is CASSLNPFESAYNEQFF. The CDR3 nucleotides are TGTGCCAGCAGCCTTAACCCGTTCGAGAGTGCCTACAATGAGCAGTTCTTC. The chain uses TRBV28 and TRBJ2-1; D gene unclear. Per the germline V gene, CDR1 is MDHEN and CDR2 is SYDVKM. The CDR3 sequence is 17 residues long. Trimming took 6 bases from V and 2 from J, leaving 20 bases between them.

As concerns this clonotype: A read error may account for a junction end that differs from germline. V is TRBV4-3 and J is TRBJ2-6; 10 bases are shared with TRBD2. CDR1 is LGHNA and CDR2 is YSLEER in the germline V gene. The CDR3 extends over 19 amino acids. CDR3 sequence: CASSQEVLAGISGANVLTF. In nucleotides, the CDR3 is TGCGCCAGCAGCCAAGAGGTACTAGCGGGGATCTCTGGGGCCAATGTCCTGACTTTC.

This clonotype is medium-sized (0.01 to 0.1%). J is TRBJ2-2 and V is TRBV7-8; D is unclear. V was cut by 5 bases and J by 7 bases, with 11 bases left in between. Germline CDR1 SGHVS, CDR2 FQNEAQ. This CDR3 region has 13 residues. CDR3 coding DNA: TGTGCCAGCAGCCCCGAGCGTTACGGGGAGCTGTTTTTT. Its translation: CASSPERYGELFF.

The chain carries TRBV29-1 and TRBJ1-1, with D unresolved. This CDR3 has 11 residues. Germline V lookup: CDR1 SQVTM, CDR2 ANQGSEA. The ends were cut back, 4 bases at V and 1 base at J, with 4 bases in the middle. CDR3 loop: CSVGQNTEAFF. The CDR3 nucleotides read TGCAGCGTTGGACAGAACACTGAAGCTTTCTTT.